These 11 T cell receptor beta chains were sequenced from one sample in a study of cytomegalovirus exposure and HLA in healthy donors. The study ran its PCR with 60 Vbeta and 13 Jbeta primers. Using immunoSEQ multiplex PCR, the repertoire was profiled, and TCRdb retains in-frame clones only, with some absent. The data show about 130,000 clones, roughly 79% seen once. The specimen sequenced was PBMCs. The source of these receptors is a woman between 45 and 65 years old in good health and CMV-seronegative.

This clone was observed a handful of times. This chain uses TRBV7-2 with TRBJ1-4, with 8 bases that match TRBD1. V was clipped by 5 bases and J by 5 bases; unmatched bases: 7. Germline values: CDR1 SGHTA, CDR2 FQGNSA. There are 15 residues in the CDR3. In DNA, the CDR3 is TGTGCCAGCAGCGCAGGACAGGGCCTAAATGAAAAACTGTTTTTT. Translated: CASSAGQGLNEKLFF.

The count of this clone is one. The CDR3 DNA reads TGTGCCAGCAGTGACGGTAGCGGGAGGGCCCATGAGCAGTTCTTC. It yields the protein CASSDGSGRAHEQFF. The chain links TRBV6-4 to TRBJ2-1; TRBD2 agrees at 11 bases. This CDR3 is built from 15 residues. Germline CDR1 reads MRHNA; CDR2 reads SNTAGT. The ends lost 2 bases at V and 8 bases at J; junction bases unmatched: 5.

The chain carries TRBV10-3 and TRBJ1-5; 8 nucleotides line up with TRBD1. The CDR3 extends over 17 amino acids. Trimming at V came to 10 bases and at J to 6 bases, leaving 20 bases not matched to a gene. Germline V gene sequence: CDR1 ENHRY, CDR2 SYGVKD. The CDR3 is CATATGQGGPVGQPQHF. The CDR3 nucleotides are TGTGCCACGGCTACCGGACAGGGTGGCCCAGTCGGTCAGCCCCAGCATTTT.

The CDR3 coding sequence is TGTGCCAGCAGTGAGGAGGGAGGGACCACCGGGGAGCTGTTTTTT. Encoded protein: CASSEEGGTTGELFF. The rearrangement joins TRBV6-4 to TRBJ2-2; 7 nucleotides match TRBD2. Germline V gene data show CDR1 as MRHNA and CDR2 as SNTAGT. V trimming: 3 bases; J trimming: 4 bases; junction bases outside the gene matches: 5. The CDR3 covers 15 residues.

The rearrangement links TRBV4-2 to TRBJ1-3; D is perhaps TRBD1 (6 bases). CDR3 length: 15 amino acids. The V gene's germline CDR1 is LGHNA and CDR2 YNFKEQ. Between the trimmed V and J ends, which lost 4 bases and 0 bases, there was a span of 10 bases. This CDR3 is CASSPWTDSGNTIYF. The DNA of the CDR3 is TGTGCCAGCAGCCCTTGGACAGACTCTGGAAACACCATATATTTT.

The CDR3 nucleotides are TGTGCCAGCCGAATAGCCTCTGGGGCCAACGTCCTGACTTTC. Translation gives CASRIASGANVLTF. V is TRBV28 and J is TRBJ2-6; D uncertain. Trimming pared 8 bases from V and 0 bases from J, leaving 8 bases between. The CDR3 is made up of 14 amino acids. CDR1 and CDR2 (germline): MDHEN, SYDVKM.

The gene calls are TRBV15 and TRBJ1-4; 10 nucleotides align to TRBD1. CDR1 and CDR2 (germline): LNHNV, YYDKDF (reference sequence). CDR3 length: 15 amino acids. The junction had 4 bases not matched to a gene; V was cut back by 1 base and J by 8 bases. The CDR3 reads CATSRVGTGDEKLFF. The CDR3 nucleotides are TGTGCCACCAGCAGAGTGGGGACAGGGGACGAAAAACTGTTTTTT.

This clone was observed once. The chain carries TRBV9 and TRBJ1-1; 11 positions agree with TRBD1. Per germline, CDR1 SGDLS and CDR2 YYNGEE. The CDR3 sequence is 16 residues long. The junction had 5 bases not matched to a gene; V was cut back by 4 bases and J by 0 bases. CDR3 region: CASSPRTGGMNTEAFF. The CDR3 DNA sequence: TGTGCCAGCAGCCCCCGGACAGGGGGCATGAACACTGAAGCTTTCTTT.

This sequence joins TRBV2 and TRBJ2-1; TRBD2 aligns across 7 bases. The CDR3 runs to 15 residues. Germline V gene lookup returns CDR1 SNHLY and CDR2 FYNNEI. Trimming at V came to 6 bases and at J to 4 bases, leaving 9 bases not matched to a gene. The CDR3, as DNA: TGTGCCAGCAGACTAGCGATTAGGATATACAATGAGCAGTTCTTC. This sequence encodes CASRLAIRIYNEQFF.

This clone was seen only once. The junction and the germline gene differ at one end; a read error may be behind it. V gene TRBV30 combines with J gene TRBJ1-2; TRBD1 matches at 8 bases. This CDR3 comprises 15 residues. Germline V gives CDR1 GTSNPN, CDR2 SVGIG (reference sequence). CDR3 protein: CAWKGQGPSDYGYPF. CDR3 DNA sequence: TGTGCCTGGAAAGGACAGGGCCCGTCTGACTATGGCTACCCCTTC.

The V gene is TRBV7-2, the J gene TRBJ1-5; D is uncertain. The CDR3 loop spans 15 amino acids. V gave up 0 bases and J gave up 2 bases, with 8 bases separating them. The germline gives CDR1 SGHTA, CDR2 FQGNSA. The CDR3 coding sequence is TGTGCCAGCAGCTTAGCCGACTACGGCAATCAGCCCCAGCATTTT. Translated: CASSLADYGNQPQHF.